This T cell receptor (beta chain) appears in the sequencing data of a study of cytomegalovirus exposure and HLA in healthy donors. Regarding the study as a whole: Researchers had no immune exposure information except CMV serostatus available. When the data were analyzed later, several of the most significant clusters appeared to be linked to common viral pathogens.

Note on this clone: Antigen: not known.

In the PCR, 60 Vbeta and 13 Jbeta primers were used. Assay used: immunoSEQ multiplex PCR; TCRdb lists only in-frame clones, some missing. Its listing shows about 46,000 clones. The CDR3 sequence is 19 residues long. Germline CDR1 is PRHDT and CDR2 is FYEKMQ (reference sequence). V gave up 5 bases and J gave up 2 bases; unmatched junction bases: 16. The receptor's source is a woman in her thirties or forties in good health and CMV-seronegative. This sequence joins TRBV13 and TRBJ2-3; 10 nucleotides line up with TRBD2. The sequenced sample was PBMCs. CDR3 DNA sequence: TGTGCCAGCAGCCCTAGACTAGCGGGCACCCCGGCCTCCACAGATACGCAGTATTTT. This sequence encodes CASSPRLAGTPASTDTQYF.